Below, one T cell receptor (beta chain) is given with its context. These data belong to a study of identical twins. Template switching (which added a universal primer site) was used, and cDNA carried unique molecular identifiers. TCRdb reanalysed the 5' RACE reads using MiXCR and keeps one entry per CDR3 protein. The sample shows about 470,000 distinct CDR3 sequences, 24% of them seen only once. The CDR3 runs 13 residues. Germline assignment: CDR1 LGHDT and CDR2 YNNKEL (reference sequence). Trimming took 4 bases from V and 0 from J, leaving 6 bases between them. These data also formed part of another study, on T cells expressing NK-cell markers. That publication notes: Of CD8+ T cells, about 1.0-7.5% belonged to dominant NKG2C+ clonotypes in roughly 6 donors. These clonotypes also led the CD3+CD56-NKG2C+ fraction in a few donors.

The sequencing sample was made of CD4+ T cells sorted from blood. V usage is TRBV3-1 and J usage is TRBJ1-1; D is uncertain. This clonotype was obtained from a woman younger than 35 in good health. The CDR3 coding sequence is TGTGCCAGCAGCCGCCGACTGAACACTGAAGCTTTCTTT. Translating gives CASSRRLNTEAFF. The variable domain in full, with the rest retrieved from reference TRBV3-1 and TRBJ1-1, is DTAVSQTPKYLVTQMGNDKSIKCEQNLGHDTMYWYKQDSKKFLKIMFSYNNKELIINETVPNRFSPKSPDKAHLNLHINSLELGDSAVYFCASSRRLNTEAFFGQGTRLTVV.